This TCR beta chain was recorded in a study of Ad26.COV2.S vaccination and SARS-CoV-2 variants. The CDR3 is made up of 13 amino acids. CDR1 SEHNR and CDR2 FQNEAQ come from the germline V gene (reference sequence). Trimming cost V 1 base and J 10 bases, with 13 bases left between them. Noted treatment: some 19 received Ad26.COV2.S at low or high dose, single or two shots; 5 received placebo; per-sample allocation not given. Samples analyzed were those drawn on day 63 after the first vaccine or placebo injection. TCRdb's copy holds only in-frame clones and misses some; the assay was immunoSEQ multiplex PCR. The sample comprises 500,000 or so clones, 70% to 90% of which are singletons, and 9.5% to 15% rests with the top ten.

The V call is TRBV7-9, the J call TRBJ1-1; perhaps TRBD1 as D (6 bases). The TCR was taken from a person aged 18 to 59 who received the Ad26.COV2.S COVID-19 vaccine or a placebo. Sequencing used peripheral blood, obtained in a trial of Ad26.COV2.S vaccine versus placebo. The CDR3 DNA follows: TGTGCCAGCAGCTTAGGGGACAACCGGGGAGCTTTCTTT. This translates into CASSLGDNRGAFF.